This paragraph covers one T cell receptor (beta chain) sequence. Its antigen is not yet known. The input lacks base qualities; no much larger clone sits a single base away. TCR CDR3 regions were amplified from genomic DNA by multiplex PCR using the deep immunoSEQ assay. Extracted genomic DNA from each cell subset was distributed evenly across all wells of several immunoSEQ 96-well plates, and each plate was treated as a replicate. For sorted subsets, each replicate PCR was loaded with roughly 0.2 ug genomic DNA, equivalent to 30,000 to 35,000 T cell genomes. The purified libraries were quantified using a Qubit 3.0 fluorometer, sized with a Bioanalyzer 2100, and then quantified again using the KAPA Library Quantification kit. Every immunoSEQ 96-well plate was sequenced on a dedicated single-read 150-cycle Illumina NextSeq 550 flow cell. As for how the authors treated the data: Because the immunoSEQ output held only junctional sequences and lacked quality scores, the filtering could not match the filtering applied to full-length reads. Sequences were annotated with PyIR, a Python wrapper for IgBLAST v1.9, and V/J genes and CDR3 were assigned using IMGT germline references. Any read was removed if the V/J assignment was weak (E-value above 1e-6), the CDR3 was missing, or the read contained stop codons, out-of-frame junctions, or ambiguous translated residues. A V3J clonotype was defined by an identical inferred V gene, J gene, and CDR3 amino acid sequence. Percentage overlap between repertoires was calculated by dividing the number of shared unique clonotypes by the size of the smaller repertoire. Three approaches were used to assess repertoire richness: RTK rarefaction, the Chao1 estimator, and Recon v2.1 estimates of unobserved clonotypes. OLGA was used to compute generation probabilities for all TCRbeta clonotypes that the gDNA method yielded from several donors. The table comes from immuneACCESS by way of TCRdb, which keeps in-frame sequences with V and J called. Part of the clones is missing from these tables; in studies checked, under half for an unresolved V gene and the rest for unknown reasons. For V, J and clone size, that table is used; D and trimming come from the DNA. This sample has 2.3 million or so clones in its table, and approximately 95% of those were observed once. The ten biggest clones cover around 0.4% of the sample.

Healthy HIV-negative adults with no recently reported acute infections or vaccinations were included as donors. Every donor was a Caucasian adult living in Nashville, Tennessee, USA. Magnetic negative selection was used to enrich CD4+ T cells, after which naive cells were positively selected on CD45RA and the negative fraction became the memory subset. After blood collection by leukapheresis, PBMCs were isolated using Ficoll-Histopaque density gradient centrifugation and then cryopreserved in the vapor phase of liquid nitrogen. Analytical flow cytometry was used to check the purity and quantity of every magnetically sorted T cell population. Each sorted fraction had its genomic DNA isolated and then quantified by UV absorbance on a Nanodrop 2000c. V loses 5 bases of germline sequence and J loses 2 bases, and the interval between the two ends is 12 bases. Based on the germline V gene, the CDR1 and CDR2 sequences are SGHVS and FQNEAQ. There are 15 amino acids in the CDR3, from cysteine to phenylalanine inclusive. The entry retains the CDR3 DNA only, 45 bases that are in frame from base 1.

This specimen belongs to a study of shared clonotypes between healthy human individuals (dated by TCRdb to the early 2020s). Background for the entire study: A few men and a couple of women, aged 18 to 49 years, made up the cohort. Between about 0.9 and 10 billion PBMCs per donor were obtained by leukapheresis. For each donor, CD4 naive and CD4 memory were each given three plates, CD8 naive was given two plates, and CD8 memory was given one plate. To increase sequencing depth and limit assay-specific biases, TCR repertoire library preparation and sequencing were carried out by different laboratories using diverse techniques. To estimate repertoire size and how much clonotype sharing occurs between individuals, the study deeply sequenced the blood TCR repertoires of several healthy adults.

Overall study outcomes, separate from this receptor: Pairwise subsampling indicated that sequencing depth was expected to affect the degree of clonotype sharing among donors. Even with the large sequencing depth, rarefaction of the sorted-subset datasets indicated that sequencing was incomplete. When several donors were compared, the shared fraction of clonotypes was about 5.5% for naive CD4, 3% to 4% for naive CD8, roughly 2.3% for memory CD4, and 0.4% for memory CD8. Sampling was limited to blood, and TCR repertoires in tissue likely differ from TCR repertoires in blood. Naive subsets generally had larger estimated clonotype richness than memory subsets did. The genetic and exposure-history diversity represented was limited by the small number of donors. Clonotypes shared by all four sorted-subset donors showed higher generation probabilities than non-shared clonotypes.

The sample comprised naive CD4+ T cells from PBMCs. The sample's cell subset or site label, in plain terms: CD45RA+ positively selected. The receptor's source is a man between 18 and 29 years old in good health. Some clones in this sample may be carry-over from other donors' samples. In this chain, TRBV7-8 is recombined with TRBJ2-2; the D call could be TRBD1 or TRBD2, with each sharing 5 bases. The CDR3 protein: CASSPRDANTGELFF. The DNA sequence follows: TGTGCCAGCAGCCCCCGGGACGCAAACACCGGGGAGCTGTTTTTT. Where the CDR3 stops, the reference TRBV7-8 and TRBJ2-2 genes take over; the full variable domain is GAGVSQSPRYKVAKRGQDVALRCDPISGHVSLFWYQQALGQGPEFLTYFQNEAQLDKSGLPSDRFFAERPEGSVSTLKIQRTQQEDSAVYLCASSPRDANTGELFFGEGSRLTVL.